Listed below are T cell receptor beta chains from one sample, sequenced in a study of blood T cell repertoires in COVID-19. TCRdb's table, derived via immunoSEQ multiplex PCR, lists solely in-frame clones and lacks some. This table has just under 150,000 clones, around 87% appearing once. Source material: peripheral blood. These TCRs come from a man aged 45 to 65 who had recovered from COVID-19. The CDR3 runs from the conserved cysteine through the conserved F or W. D genes are given only for firm matches. Clone sizes are given selectively: once, few, many, or a class where the clone is expanded.

J gene | V gene | clone size | D gene | CDR3 DNA | CDR3 protein
TRBJ2-2 | TRBV21-1 | NA | NA | TGTGCCAGCAGCAAAGATGCAGGGGTGAACACCGGGGAGCTGTTTTTT | CASSKDAGVNTGELFF
TRBJ2-1 | TRBV19 | NA | TRBD2 | TGTGCCAGTAGTATCGGGACTAACAATGAGCAGTTCTTC | CASSIGTNNEQFF
TRBJ1-1 | TRBV27 | many | NA | TGTGCCAGCAGTTTTTGGCAGGGGAACACTGAAGCTTTCTTT | CASSFWQGNTEAFF
TRBJ1-2 | TRBV5-4 | NA | TRBD1 | TGTGCCAGCAGCTTGGGGCAGGGGGCCCGCTATGGCTACACCTTC | CASSLGQGARYGYTF
TRBJ2-2 | TRBV19 | NA | TRBD1 | TGTGCCAGTAGTCCGGGACAGGGAGAGAGAACGACCGGGGAGCTGTTTTTT | CASSPGQGERTTGELFF
TRBJ1-3 | TRBV7-8 | NA | NA | TGTGCCAGCAGCTTAGCCCCCAACTCTGGAAACACCATATATTTT | CASSLAPNSGNTIYF
TRBJ2-4 | TRBV3-1/TRBV3-2 | NA | TRBD2 | TGTGCCAGCAGCCAAGAACTAGCGGATGTGAACCTAGCCAAAAACATTCAGTACTTC | CASSQELADVNLAKNIQYF
TRBJ2-1 | TRBV19 | many | NA | TGTGCCAGTAGCTTAGACCGGGACAAATACAATGAGCAGTTCTTC | CASSLDRDKYNEQFF
TRBJ1-4 | TRBV19 | NA | NA | TGTGCCAGTCGACAGACAAATGAAAAACTGTTTTTT | CASRQTNEKLFF
TRBJ2-7 | TRBV6-5 | NA | NA | TGTGCCAGCAGTAGACTAGTTTACGAGCAGTACTTC | CASSRLVYEQYF
TRBJ1-6 | TRBV14 | NA | TRBD1 | TGTGCCAGCAGCCCGACAGGGTCAGGGTCACCCCTCCACTTT | CASSPTGSGSPLHF
TRBJ1-1 | TRBV5-1 | NA | NA | TGCGCCAGCAGCTTGGCGGGGGGCGATTTTCACACTGAAGCTTTCTTT | CASSLAGGDFHTEAFF
TRBJ1-2 | TRBV7-8 | NA | NA | TGTGCCAGCAGCCCAGACAGCAACTATGGCTACACCTTC | CASSPDSNYGYTF
TRBJ2-7 | TRBV4-3 | once | NA | TGCGCCAGCAGCCAAGTTTATATACAGGACCTTATCGAGCAGTACTTC | CASSQVYIQDLIEQYF
TRBJ2-3 | TRBV5-1 | NA | TRBD2 | TGCGCCAGCAGCTTGGTGGTAGCGGGGGGCACAGATACGCAGTATTTT | CASSLVVAGGTDTQYF
TRBJ1-2 | TRBV19 | once | TRBD1 | TGTGCCAGTAGTAGACAGGGGCCCACCCGTCTTAACTATGGCTACACCTTC | CASSRQGPTRLNYGYTF
TRBJ2-2 | TRBV19 | NA | NA | TGTGCCAGTAGTTCAGACTCGCCCGCAGACACCGGGGAGCTGTTTTTT | CASSSDSPADTGELFF
TRBJ1-3 | TRBV4-1 | few | TRBD1 | TGCGCCAGCAGCCAATACGACAGGGGAATTGGAAACACCATATATTTT | CASSQYDRGIGNTIYF
TRBJ2-7 | TRBV19 | NA | TRBD1 | TGTGCCAGTACCCCGACCCGGGACAGGGGCCACGAGCAGTACTTC | CASTPTRDRGHEQYF
TRBJ1-4 | TRBV4-3 | NA | TRBD1 | TGCGCCAGCAGCCAAGATTTTTCAGGGGGCGCCAATGAAAAACTGTTTTTT | CASSQDFSGGANEKLFF
TRBJ1-5 | TRBV6-2/TRBV6-3 | NA | NA | TGTGCCAGCAGTTACCTCGGGGGGGGCAATCAGCCCCAGCATTTT | CASSYLGGGNQPQHF
TRBJ2-5 | TRBV5-1 | NA | TRBD2 | TGCGCCAGCAGCGCGGGTGCGTTTTTTGGCGGGGGGGCCGGTGAGACCCAGTACTTC | CASSAGAFFGGGAGETQYF